Following are 18 T cell receptor beta chains from one sample sequenced in a study of blood T cell repertoires in COVID-19. Sequencing used immunoSEQ multiplex PCR; TCRdb keeps in-frame clones, though not all of them. The sample holds more than 300,000 clones; roughly 90% are singletons and the top ten take around 6.6%. The sequencing sample was made of peripheral blood. These receptors were taken from a man between 18 and 35 years old who had recovered from COVID-19.

This sequence joins TRBV4-3 and TRBJ2-1; D call uncertain. The V end was cut by 5 bases, the J end by 5 bases, with 13 bases between. The CDR3 has 14 residues. Germline CDR1 is LGHNA and CDR2 is YSLEER. CDR3 loop: CASSSWPLDNEQFF. CDR3 DNA: TGCGCCAGCAGCTCCTGGCCCCTAGACAATGAGCAGTTCTTC.

The rearrangement uses TRBV5-4 and TRBJ2-6, with D perhaps TRBD2 (6 bases). Germline assignment: CDR1 SGHNT and CDR2 YYREEE (reference sequence). This CDR3 region has 18 residues. Trimming pared 1 base from V and 0 bases from J, leaving 14 bases between. CDR3 DNA sequence: TGTGCCAGCAGCTTGTTAGGCGGGGCTACCTCTGGGGCCAACGTCCTGACTTTC. It yields the protein CASSLLGGATSGANVLTF.

In this sample, this clone turned up a few times. The chain recombines TRBV19 with TRBJ2-7; TRBD1 matches at 8 bases. The length of the CDR3 is 13 residues. Germline V gene lookup returns CDR1 LNHDA and CDR2 SQIVND (reference sequence). The V and J ends lost 3 bases and 4 bases, in that order; junction bases with no gene match: 2. CDR3 sequence reads: CASSMTGEYEQYF. CDR3 DNA sequence: TGTGCCAGTAGTATGACAGGGGAGTACGAGCAGTACTTC.

The chain is built from TRBV18 and TRBJ2-7; 14 nucleotides agree with TRBD2. J was trimmed by 3 bases and V by 4 bases; bases with no gene match: 5. Germline V gives CDR1 KGHSH, CDR2 LQKENI. CDR3 length equals 16 residues. The CDR3 reads CASSHPGLAGVYEQYF. In nucleotides, the CDR3 is TGTGCCAGCTCACACCCGGGACTAGCGGGAGTCTACGAGCAGTACTTC.

The V and J genes are TRBV2 and TRBJ2-3; 9 nucleotides agree with TRBD1. The CDR3 totals 17 residues. Losses at the gene ends were 4 bases for V and 4 bases for J; bases not matched to a gene: 12. Germline V gene lookup returns CDR1 SNHLY and CDR2 FYNNEI. For the CDR3, the DNA is TGTGCCAGCAGTGGACGGAAGGGGACAGGGCCCGCAGATACGCAGTATTTT. It codes for CASSGRKGTGPADTQYF.

V is TRBV11-2 and J is TRBJ2-5, with D unclear. The CDR3 contains 14 residues. Trimming removed 2 bases from V and 2 bases from J, with 9 bases in between. Germline V CDR1 and CDR2: SGHAT, FQNNGV. The CDR3 nucleotides are TGTGCCAGCAGCTTACCCCACAGACAAGAGACCCAGTACTTC. Amino acids: CASSLPHRQETQYF.

This chain joins TRBV18 and TRBJ2-1; TRBD1 agrees at 9 bases. The CDR3 contains 19 residues. V was clipped by 1 base and J by 0 bases; unmatched bases: 10. Germline-derived CDR1 and CDR2 are KGHSH and LQKENI. The CDR3 coding sequence is TGTGCCAGCTCACCACTTCCGGGACAGGGCTTGAGCTCCTACAATGAGCAGTTCTTC. Residues: CASSPLPGQGLSSYNEQFF.

The chain joins TRBV3-1 (or the pseudogene TRBV3-2) to TRBJ1-5; D unresolved. CDR1 is LGHDT and CDR2 is YNNKEL in the germline V gene (reference sequence). This CDR3 spans 15 amino acids. V was pared by 1 base and J by 8 bases, with 15 bases between. The CDR3: CASSQGRATGEPQHF. The CDR3 DNA follows: TGTGCCAGCAGCCAAGGGCGGGCAACGGGCGAGCCCCAGCATTTT.

The genes are TRBV2 and TRBJ1-6; TRBD1 matches at 9 bases. Germline loops: CDR1 SNHLY, CDR2 FYNNEI. Losses at the gene ends were 1 base for V and 3 bases for J; bases not matched to a gene: 1. The CDR3 length is 16 residues. Here the CDR3 reads CASSEGGQGYNSPLHF. The CDR3 DNA reads TGTGCCAGCAGTGAAGGGGGACAGGGCTATAATTCACCCCTCCACTTT.

The gene calls are TRBV7-2 and TRBJ2-3; D not resolved. V was cut by 1 base and J by 2 bases, with 10 bases left in between. The CDR3 has 15 amino acids. Germline loops: CDR1 SGHTA, CDR2 FQGNSA. CDR3 sequence reads: CASSLVAESTDTQYF. CDR3 DNA: TGTGCCAGCAGCTTAGTAGCCGAGTCCACAGATACGCAGTATTTT.

The chain combines TRBV19 with TRBJ2-1; tentatively, D is TRBD2 (6 bases). Trimming took off 6 bases at V and 6 bases at J, with 12 bases between the two ends. In germline, CDR1 is LNHDA, CDR2 SQIVND (reference sequence). This CDR3 has 13 residues. The CDR3 region has the DNA TGTGCCAGTAGCCTTACTAGCCTCAATGAGCAGTTCTTC. Translation gives CASSLTSLNEQFF.

This chain links TRBV12-5 with TRBJ1-5; no definite D call. The ends were cut back, 6 bases at V and 4 bases at J, with 4 bases in the middle. Germline V gives CDR1 LGHNT, CDR2 FRNRAP. CDR3 length: 11 residues. The CDR3 DNA follows: TGTGCTAGTGGGCAGAATCAGCCCCAGCATTTT. Protein product: CASGQNQPQHF.

The gene calls are TRBV18 and TRBJ2-7; D is unresolved. CDR1 KGHSH and CDR2 LQKENI come from the germline V gene. This CDR3 region has 13 residues. Trimming stripped 0 bases from V and 4 bases from J, with 7 bases between. The CDR3, as DNA: TGTGCCAGCTCACCACCTGAAGCTTACGAGCAGTACTTC. Translated: CASSPPEAYEQYF.

V usage is TRBV18 and J usage is TRBJ2-7, with D possibly TRBD2 on 6 matching bases. Trimming left V 4 bases short and J 3 bases short, with 22 bases between. CDR3 length equals 17 residues. Germline values: CDR1 KGHSH, CDR2 LQKENI. CDR3 amino acids: CASSLLSSGGWDYEQYF. The CDR3 DNA sequence: TGTGCCAGCTCACTCCTCTCATCCGGGGGATGGGACTACGAGCAGTACTTC. Filled out from reference TRBV18 and TRBJ2-7, the complete variable domain reads NAGVMQNPRHLVRRRGQEARLRCSPMKGHSHVYWYRQLPEEGLKFMVYLQKENIIDESGMPKERFSAEFPKEGPSILRIQQVVRGDSAAYFCASSLLSSGGWDYEQYFGPGTRLTVT.

V and J are TRBV18 and TRBJ2-5; a possible D gene is TRBD1 (6 bases). V lost 1 base, J lost 4 bases, and 10 bases lay in between. Germline V gives CDR1 KGHSH, CDR2 LQKENI. CDR3 size: 14 residues. This CDR3 reads CASSPRGGRETQYF. The CDR3 DNA is TGTGCCAGCTCACCACGTGGGGGCCGAGAGACCCAGTACTTC.

This clone showed up just once. The rearrangement joins TRBV7-3 to TRBJ2-1; possible D gene TRBD1, 6 bases. This CDR3 is 13 amino acids long. Germline V lookup: CDR1 SGHTA, CDR2 FQGTGA. Trimming stripped 1 base from V and 8 bases from J, with 9 bases between. Written as DNA, the CDR3 is TGTGCCAGCAGCTTAATGGACAGCCATGAGCAGTTCTTC. Its translation is CASSLMDSHEQFF.

The chain is built from TRBV18 and TRBJ2-7; 10 bases map to TRBD1. Per the germline V gene, CDR1 is KGHSH and CDR2 is LQKENI. J lost 3 bases, V lost 3 bases, and 5 bases had no gene match. CDR3 length: 15 residues. The CDR3 DNA sequence: TGTGCCAGCTCACCGCAGGGACAGGGGTTCTACGAGCAGTACTTC. Residues: CASSPQGQGFYEQYF.

The chain couples TRBV5-6 to TRBJ1-4, with D unclear. The CDR3 is 16 residues long. CDR1 is SGHDT and CDR2 is YYEEEE in the germline V gene. V was cut by 1 base and J by 0 bases, with 10 bases left in between. DNA for the CDR3: TGTGCCAGCAGCTTGTACACCACCACAACTAATGAAAAACTGTTTTTT. Its protein is CASSLYTTTTNEKLFF.